Each of the 20 T cell receptor beta chains below was sequenced from the same sample in a study of blood T cell repertoires in COVID-19. Some clones are missing from TCRdb's copy, which holds only in-frame ones; the method was immunoSEQ multiplex PCR. This table holds 250,000 or so clones, roughly 90% found once. Sequences were obtained from peripheral blood. The receptors were sampled from a woman in her twenties or thirties with acute or convalescent COVID-19.

This clone came up once. The chain links TRBV3-1 (or the pseudogene TRBV3-2) to TRBJ2-3; TRBD2 aligns across 11 bases. This CDR3 spans 18 amino acids. Germline lookup yields CDR1 LGHDT and CDR2 YNNKEL (reference sequence). The junction had 5 bases not matched to a gene; V was cut back by 0 bases and J by 0 bases. CDR3 loop: CASSQDRGLADSTDTQYF. CDR3 bases: TGTGCCAGCAGCCAAGATAGGGGACTAGCGGATAGCACAGATACGCAGTATTTT.

The chain combines TRBV30 with TRBJ1-6; D ambiguous. This CDR3 has 14 amino acids. V was shortened by 2 bases and J by 7 bases, with 12 bases between the two germline ends. The germline V gene encodes CDR1 GTSNPN and CDR2 SVGIG (reference sequence). CDR3 sequence: CAWSRTGVNSPLHF. The CDR3 DNA is TGTGCCTGGAGTAGGACTGGGGTGAATTCACCCCTCCACTTT.

The V and J genes are TRBV6-5 and TRBJ1-3, with D uncertain. Germline-derived CDR1 and CDR2 are MNHEY and SVGAGI. V was shortened by 5 bases and J by 4 bases, with 12 bases between the two germline ends. The CDR3 length is 14 residues. DNA for the CDR3: TGTGCCAGCAGTACGACGACTTGGGGAAACACCATATATTTT. Protein: CASSTTTWGNTIYF.

The chain is built from TRBV9 and TRBJ2-2, with D possibly being TRBD2 (5 bases). The CDR3 sequence is 16 residues long. Germline values: CDR1 SGDLS, CDR2 YYNGEE. The germline V and J ends were trimmed by 5 bases and 0 bases, with 14 bases remaining between them. CDR3 in amino acids: CASSRPSGPNTGELFF. The CDR3 coding sequence is TGTGCCAGCAGTCGCCCCAGCGGACCGAACACCGGGGAGCTGTTTTTT.

V and J are TRBV5-6 and TRBJ1-2; D not resolved. This CDR3 region has 13 residues. V was clipped by 4 bases and J by 2 bases, with 9 bases between them. In germline, CDR1 is SGHDT, CDR2 YYEEEE. Written as DNA, the CDR3 is TGTGCCAGCAGCCCCCCGCAGAACTATGGCTACACCTTC. It yields the protein CASSPPQNYGYTF. Complete variable domain (other parts from reference TRBV5-6 and TRBJ1-2): DAGVTQSPTHLIKTRGQQVTLRCSPKSGHDTVSWYQQALGQGPQFIFQYYEEEERQRGNFPDRFSGHQFPNYSSELNVNALLLGDSALYLCASSPPQNYGYTFGSGTRLTVV.

This rearrangement joins TRBV5-1 to TRBJ2-1, with 10 bases matching TRBD2. This CDR3 comprises 17 residues. CDR1 is SGHRS, CDR2 YFSETQ, per germline. V gave up 4 bases and J gave up 2 bases; unmatched junction bases: 9. The CDR3 spells CASSHGTSANTYNEQFF. CDR3 bases: TGCGCCAGCAGCCACGGGACTAGCGCCAATACCTACAATGAGCAGTTCTTC.

J is TRBJ1-3 and V is TRBV4-1; 7 bases are shared with TRBD1. The length of the CDR3 is 15 residues. Germline trimming cut 2 bases from V and 6 bases from J; bases unmatched to any gene: 7. Germline V CDR1 and CDR2: MGHRA, YSYEKL. The chain's CDR3 is CASSQPGGTENTIYF. For the CDR3, the DNA is TGCGCCAGCAGCCAACCGGGGGGGACAGAAAACACCATATATTTT.

The chain couples TRBV2 to TRBJ2-1; D is unclear. V dropped 3 bases and J dropped 3 bases, with 12 bases sitting between them. Per germline, CDR1 SNHLY and CDR2 FYNNEI. CDR3 size: 15 residues. The CDR3 DNA reads as TGTGCCAGCAGTGACGTAGCAAACCTCTACAATGAGCAGTTCTTC. It translates to CASSDVANLYNEQFF.

The chain recombines TRBV24-1 with TRBJ1-6; TRBD1 is a possible D gene (5 bases). The germline V and J ends were trimmed by 4 bases and 16 bases, with 10 bases remaining between them. Germline V gene data show CDR1 as KGHDR and CDR2 as SFDVKD. This CDR3 is built from 11 residues. The CDR3 reads CATSEGRGLHF. CDR3 nucleotides: TGTGCCACCAGTGAGGGGCGCGGTCTCCACTTT.

The V call is TRBV6-5, the J call TRBJ2-5, with TRBD1 as a possible D gene (6 bases). The CDR3 length is 14 residues. V was shortened by 6 bases and J by 5 bases, with 16 bases between the two germline ends. Germline V CDR1 and CDR2: MNHEY, SVGAGI. The CDR3 loop is CASSSRGGFETQYF. The CDR3 DNA follows: TGTGCCAGCAGCAGCCGAGGGGGATTTGAGACCCAGTACTTC.

The gene calls are TRBV27 and TRBJ2-7; 10 bases match TRBD1. Germline V lookup: CDR1 MNHEY, CDR2 SMNVEV (reference sequence). J was trimmed by 3 bases and V by 2 bases; bases with no gene match: 10. This CDR3 contains 17 residues. The CDR3 coding sequence is TGTGCCAGCAGTTTACGGACAGGGGGTTTAGGCTACTACGAGCAGTACTTC. Protein sequence: CASSLRTGGLGYYEQYF.

The V and J genes are TRBV4-3 and TRBJ1-1; 8 nucleotides match TRBD1. The CDR3 loop spans 14 amino acids. The germline V gene has CDR1 LGHNA and CDR2 YSLEER. Germline trimming cut 3 bases from V and 6 bases from J; bases unmatched to any gene: 6. CDR3 nucleotides: TGCGCCAGCAGCCACGGACAGGGTTTCGCTGAAGCTTTCTTT. Protein: CASSHGQGFAEAFF.

This rearrangement joins TRBV5-6 to TRBJ1-6; 7 positions match TRBD1. Germline V gene sequence: CDR1 SGHDT, CDR2 YYEEEE. Unmatched junction bases numbered 7, after V lost 4 bases and J lost 0 bases. This CDR3 has 17 residues. CDR3 nucleotides: TGTGCCAGCAGCCTTGGACAGGTCCCCTCCTATAATTCACCCCTCCACTTT. Translating it yields CASSLGQVPSYNSPLHF. The whole variable domain, remainder taken from reference TRBV5-6 and TRBJ1-6, is DAGVTQSPTHLIKTRGQQVTLRCSPKSGHDTVSWYQQALGQGPQFIFQYYEEEERQRGNFPDRFSGHQFPNYSSELNVNALLLGDSALYLCASSLGQVPSYNSPLHFGNGTRLTVT.

The chain carries TRBV23-1 and TRBJ2-7; no firm D call. TRBV23-1 is treated as an ORF (open reading frame) with a function not yet certain. This CDR3 is 14 amino acids long. The V end lost 4 bases, the J end lost 4 bases, and 14 bases lay between the germline ends. The CDR3 here is CASSPRAPGYEQYF. CDR3 in DNA: TGCGCCAGCAGTCCCCGAGCCCCCGGTTACGAGCAGTACTTC.

This clone has only one observation. The genes are TRBV6-5 and TRBJ2-7; 7 bases are a match to TRBD2. Germline loops: CDR1 MNHEY, CDR2 SVGAGI. The CDR3 sequence is 15 residues long. V shed 5 bases and J 0 bases; nucleotides not matched to a gene: 7. The CDR3 DNA sequence: TGTGCCAGCAGTCTGCTAGCGGCCTTCTCCTACGAGCAGTACTTC. It is translated as CASSLLAAFSYEQYF.

J is TRBJ2-3 and V is TRBV20-1; D remains ambiguous. The CDR3 length is 11 residues. V was cut by 2 bases and J by 5 bases, with 5 bases left in between. CDR1 and CDR2 (germline): DFQATT, SNEGSKA (reference sequence). CDR3: CSARSVDTQYF. In nucleotides, the CDR3 is TGCAGTGCTAGATCGGTAGATACGCAGTATTTT.

The V call is TRBV9, the J call TRBJ2-2, with TRBD2 matching 7 bases. The CDR3 spans 15 residues. Germline V gene sequence: CDR1 SGDLS, CDR2 YYNGEE. Trimming removed 3 bases from V and 5 bases from J; junction bases left unmatched: 7. DNA of the CDR3: TGTGCCAGCAGCGAGACTAGCCTCGGTACCGGGGAGCTGTTTTTT. Amino acid sequence: CASSETSLGTGELFF.

The rearrangement uses TRBV20-1 and TRBJ2-3; D is uncertain. The V end was cut by 6 bases, the J end by 4 bases, with 8 bases between. The CDR3 is 11 amino acids. CDR1 DFQATT and CDR2 SNEGSKA come from the germline V gene (reference sequence). This chain's CDR3 is CSAPSADTQYF. CDR3 nucleotides: TGCAGTGCCCCTTCCGCAGATACGCAGTATTTT.

J is TRBJ2-5 and V is TRBV12-2; TRBD2 is taken as the D call from the table, unchecked against the DNA. TRBV12-2 is designated a pseudogene. The CDR3 length is 15 residues. The CDR3 loop reads CANRSLGLAGETQYF. DNA for the CDR3: TGTGCAAATCGCTCATTGGGACTAGCCGGAGAGACCCAGTACTTC.

The chain combines TRBV2 with TRBJ2-6; 11 nucleotides line up with TRBD2. V was pared by 6 bases and J by 0 bases, with 7 bases of the junction left unmatched. The CDR3 extends over 18 amino acids. Per the germline V gene, CDR1 is SNHLY and CDR2 is FYNNEI. CDR3 protein: CASRATSGGYSGANVLTF. CDR3 coding DNA: TGTGCCAGCAGGGCAACTAGCGGGGGATACTCTGGGGCCAACGTCCTGACTTTC.